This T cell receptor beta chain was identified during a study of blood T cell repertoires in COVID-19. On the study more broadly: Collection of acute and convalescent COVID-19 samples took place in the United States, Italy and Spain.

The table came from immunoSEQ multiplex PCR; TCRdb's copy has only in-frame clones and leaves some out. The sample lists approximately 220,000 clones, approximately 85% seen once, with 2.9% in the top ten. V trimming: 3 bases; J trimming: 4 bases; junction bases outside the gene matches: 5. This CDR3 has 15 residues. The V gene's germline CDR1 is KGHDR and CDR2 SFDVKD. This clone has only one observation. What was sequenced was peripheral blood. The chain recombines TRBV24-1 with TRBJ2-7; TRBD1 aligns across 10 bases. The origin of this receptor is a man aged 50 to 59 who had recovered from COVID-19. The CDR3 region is CATSDARQGAYEQYF. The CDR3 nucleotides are TGTGCCACCAGTGATGCCAGACAGGGGGCATACGAGCAGTACTTC.